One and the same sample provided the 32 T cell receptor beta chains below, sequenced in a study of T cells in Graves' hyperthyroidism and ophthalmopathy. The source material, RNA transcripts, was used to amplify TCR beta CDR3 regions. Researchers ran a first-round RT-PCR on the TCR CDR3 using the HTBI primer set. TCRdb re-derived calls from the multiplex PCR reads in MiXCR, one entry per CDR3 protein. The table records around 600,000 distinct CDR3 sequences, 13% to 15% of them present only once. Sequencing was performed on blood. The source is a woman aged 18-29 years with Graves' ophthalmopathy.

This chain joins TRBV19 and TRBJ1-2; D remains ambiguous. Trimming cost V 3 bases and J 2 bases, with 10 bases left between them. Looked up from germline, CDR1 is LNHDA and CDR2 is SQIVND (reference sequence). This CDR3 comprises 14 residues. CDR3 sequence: CASSIMGSNYGYTF. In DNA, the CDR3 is TGTGCCAGTAGTATTATGGGGTCCAACTATGGCTACACCTTC.

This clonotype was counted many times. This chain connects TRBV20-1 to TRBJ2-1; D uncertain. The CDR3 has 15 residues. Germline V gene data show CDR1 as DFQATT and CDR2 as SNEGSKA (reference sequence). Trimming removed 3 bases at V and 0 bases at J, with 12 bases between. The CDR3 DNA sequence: TGCAGTGCTAGTGAGGACGGTAGCTCCTACAATGAGCAGTTCTTC. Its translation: CSASEDGSSYNEQFF.

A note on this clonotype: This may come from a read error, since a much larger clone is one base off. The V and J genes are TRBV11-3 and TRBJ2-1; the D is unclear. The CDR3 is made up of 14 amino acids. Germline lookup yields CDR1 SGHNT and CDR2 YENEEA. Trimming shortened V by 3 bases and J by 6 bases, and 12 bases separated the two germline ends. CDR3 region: CASSLRRAANEQFF. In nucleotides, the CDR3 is TGTGCCAGCAGCTTGCGACGGGCCGCCAATGAGCAGTTCTTC.

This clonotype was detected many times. CDR3 coding DNA: TGTGCCAGCAGTTCCTTGGGGGCATCCTACTATGGCTACACCTTC. Amino acid sequence: CASSSLGASYYGYTF. The V call is TRBV12-3 or TRBV12-4, the J call TRBJ1-2, with D possibly TRBD1 on 6 matching bases. The CDR3 contains 15 residues. V lost 4 bases and J 3 bases, leaving 15 bases between the germline ends.

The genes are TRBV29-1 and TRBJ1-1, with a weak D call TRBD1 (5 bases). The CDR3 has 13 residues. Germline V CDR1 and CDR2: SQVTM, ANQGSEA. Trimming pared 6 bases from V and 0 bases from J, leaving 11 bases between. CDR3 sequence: CSVAGQLNTEAFF. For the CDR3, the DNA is TGCAGCGTGGCCGGACAACTGAACACTGAAGCTTTCTTT.

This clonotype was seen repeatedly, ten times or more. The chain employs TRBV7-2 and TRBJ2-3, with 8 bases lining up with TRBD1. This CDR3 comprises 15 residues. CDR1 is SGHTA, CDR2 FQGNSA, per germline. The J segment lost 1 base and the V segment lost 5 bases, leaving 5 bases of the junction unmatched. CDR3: CASSPQGAGTDTQYF. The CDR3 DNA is TGTGCCAGCAGCCCCCAGGGGGCCGGCACAGATACGCAGTATTTT.

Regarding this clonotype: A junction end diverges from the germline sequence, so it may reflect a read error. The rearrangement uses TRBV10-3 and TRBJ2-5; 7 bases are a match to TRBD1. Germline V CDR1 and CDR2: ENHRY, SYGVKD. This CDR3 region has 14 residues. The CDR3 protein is CATSERGTEETQYF. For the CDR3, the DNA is TGTGCCACCAGTGAGAGGGGGACAGAAGAGACCCAGTACTTC.

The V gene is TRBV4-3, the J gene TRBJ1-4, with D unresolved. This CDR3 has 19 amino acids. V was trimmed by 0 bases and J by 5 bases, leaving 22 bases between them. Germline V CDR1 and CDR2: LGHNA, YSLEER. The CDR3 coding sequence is TGCGCCAGCAGCCAAGAAATCCGTGTAGGGATCTCCCCGAATGAAAAACTGTTTTTT. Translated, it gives CASSQEIRVGISPNEKLFF.

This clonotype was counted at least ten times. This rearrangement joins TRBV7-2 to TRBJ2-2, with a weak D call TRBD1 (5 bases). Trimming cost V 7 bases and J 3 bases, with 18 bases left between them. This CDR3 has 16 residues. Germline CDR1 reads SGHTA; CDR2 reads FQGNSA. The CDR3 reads CASTLIGAGYTGELFF. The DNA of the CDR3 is TGTGCCAGCACCCTTATAGGGGCAGGGTACACCGGGGAGCTGTTTTTT.

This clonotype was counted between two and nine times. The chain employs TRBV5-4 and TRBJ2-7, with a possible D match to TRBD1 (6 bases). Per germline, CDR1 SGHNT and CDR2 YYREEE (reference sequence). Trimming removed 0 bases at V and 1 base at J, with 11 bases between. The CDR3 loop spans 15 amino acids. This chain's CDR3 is CASSLGRGGSYEQYF. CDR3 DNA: TGTGCCAGCAGCTTGGGCAGGGGTGGGTCCTACGAGCAGTACTTC.

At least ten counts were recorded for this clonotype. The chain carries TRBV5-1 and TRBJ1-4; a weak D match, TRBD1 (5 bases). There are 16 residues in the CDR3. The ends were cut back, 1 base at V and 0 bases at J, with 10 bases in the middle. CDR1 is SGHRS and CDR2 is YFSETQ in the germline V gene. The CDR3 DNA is TGCGCCAGCAGCTTGTCGGGGGATCCAACTAATGAAAAACTGTTTTTT. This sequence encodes CASSLSGDPTNEKLFF.

CDR3 bases: TGTGCCTGGAGTGTACAACTAGCTCGGACCGGGGAGCTGTTTTTT. Encoded protein: CAWSVQLARTGELFF. V and J are TRBV30 and TRBJ2-2, with D tentatively TRBD2 (6 bases). Trimming removed 0 bases from V and 5 bases from J, with 13 bases in between. CDR3 size: 15 residues. CDR1 and CDR2 from the germline V gene are GTSNPN and SVGIG (reference sequence).

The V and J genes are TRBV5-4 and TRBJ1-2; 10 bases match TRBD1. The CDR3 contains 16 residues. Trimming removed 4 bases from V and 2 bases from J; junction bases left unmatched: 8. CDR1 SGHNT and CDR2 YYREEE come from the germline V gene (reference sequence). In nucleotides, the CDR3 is TGTGCCAGCAGCCGGGGACAGGGGAAGGGCAACTATGGCTACACCTTC. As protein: CASSRGQGKGNYGYTF.

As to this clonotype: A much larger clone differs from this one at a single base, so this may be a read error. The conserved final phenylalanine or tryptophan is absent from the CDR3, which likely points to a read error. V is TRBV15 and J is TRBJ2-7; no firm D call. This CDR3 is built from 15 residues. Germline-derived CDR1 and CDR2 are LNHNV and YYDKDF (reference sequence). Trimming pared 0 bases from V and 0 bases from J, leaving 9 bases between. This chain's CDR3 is CATSRDTFSSYEQYL. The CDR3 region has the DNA TGTGCCACCAGCAGAGACACTTTCAGCTCCTACGAGCAGTACCTC.

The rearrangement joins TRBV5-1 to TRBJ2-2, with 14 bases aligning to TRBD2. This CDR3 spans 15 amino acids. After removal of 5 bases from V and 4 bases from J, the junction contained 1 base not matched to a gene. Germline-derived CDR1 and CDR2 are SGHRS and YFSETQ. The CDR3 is CASRGTSGGTGELFF. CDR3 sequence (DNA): TGCGCCAGCAGAGGGACTAGCGGGGGCACCGGGGAGCTGTTTTTT.

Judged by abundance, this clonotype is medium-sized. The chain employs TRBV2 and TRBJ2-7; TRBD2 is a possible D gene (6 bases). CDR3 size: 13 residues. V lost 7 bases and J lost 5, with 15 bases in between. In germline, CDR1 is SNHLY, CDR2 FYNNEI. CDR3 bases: TGTGCCAGCAACTCTCTAGCGTTTAACGAGCAGTACTTC. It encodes CASNSLAFNEQYF.

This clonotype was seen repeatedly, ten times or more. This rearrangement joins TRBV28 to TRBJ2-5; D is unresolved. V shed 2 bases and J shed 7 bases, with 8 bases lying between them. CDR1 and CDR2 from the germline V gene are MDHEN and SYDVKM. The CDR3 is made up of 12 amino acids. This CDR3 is CASSLDRGTQYF. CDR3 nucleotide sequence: TGTGCCAGCAGTTTAGATAGAGGGACCCAGTACTTC. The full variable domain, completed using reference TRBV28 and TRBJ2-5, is DVKVTQSSRYLVKRTGEKVFLECVQDMDHENMFWYRQDPGLGLRLIYFSYDVKMKEKGDIPEGYSVSREKKERFSLILESASTNQTSMYLCASSLDRGTQYFGPGTRLLVL.

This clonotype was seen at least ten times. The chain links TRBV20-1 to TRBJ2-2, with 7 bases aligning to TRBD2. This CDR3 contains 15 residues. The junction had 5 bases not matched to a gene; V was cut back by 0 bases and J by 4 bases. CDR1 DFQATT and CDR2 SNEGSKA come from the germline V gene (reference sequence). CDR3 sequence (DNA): TGCAGTGCTAGAGATCCTAGGGAGGGCACCGGGGAGCTGTTTTTT. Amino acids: CSARDPREGTGELFF.

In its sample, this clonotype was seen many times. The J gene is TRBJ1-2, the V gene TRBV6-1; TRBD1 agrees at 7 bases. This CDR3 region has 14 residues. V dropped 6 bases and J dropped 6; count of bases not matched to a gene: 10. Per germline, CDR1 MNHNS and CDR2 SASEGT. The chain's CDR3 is CASSHRDSSNGYTF. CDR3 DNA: TGTGCCAGCAGCCACCGGGACAGTTCGAATGGCTACACCTTC.

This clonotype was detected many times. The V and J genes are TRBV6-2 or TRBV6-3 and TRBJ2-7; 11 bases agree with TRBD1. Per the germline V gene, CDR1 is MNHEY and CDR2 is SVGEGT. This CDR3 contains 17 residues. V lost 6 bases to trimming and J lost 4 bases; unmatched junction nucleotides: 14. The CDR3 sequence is CASSQRPRTGGSYEQYF. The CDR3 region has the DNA TGTGCCAGCAGCCAACGACCGAGGACAGGGGGCTCGTACGAGCAGTACTTC.

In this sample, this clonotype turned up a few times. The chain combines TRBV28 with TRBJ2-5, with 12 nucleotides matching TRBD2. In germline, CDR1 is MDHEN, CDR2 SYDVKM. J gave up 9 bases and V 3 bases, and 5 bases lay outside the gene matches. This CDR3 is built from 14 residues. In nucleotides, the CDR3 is TGTGCCAGCAGTTTTGAACTAGCGGGAGGATCCCAGTACTTC. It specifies CASSFELAGGSQYF.

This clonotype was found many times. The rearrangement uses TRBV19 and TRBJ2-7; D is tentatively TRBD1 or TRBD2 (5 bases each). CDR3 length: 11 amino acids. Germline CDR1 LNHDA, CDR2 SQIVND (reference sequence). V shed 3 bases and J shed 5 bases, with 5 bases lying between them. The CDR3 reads CASSMGDEQYF. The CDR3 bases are TGTGCCAGTAGTATGGGGGACGAGCAGTACTTC.

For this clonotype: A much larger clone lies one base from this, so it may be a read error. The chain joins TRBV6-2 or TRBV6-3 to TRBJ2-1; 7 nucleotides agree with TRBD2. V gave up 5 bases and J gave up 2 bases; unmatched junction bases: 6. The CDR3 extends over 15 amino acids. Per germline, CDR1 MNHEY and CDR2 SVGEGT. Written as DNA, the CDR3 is TGTGCCAGCAGTGGGGGGGGGGGGGCCTACAATGAGCAGTTCTTC. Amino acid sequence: CASSGGGGAYNEQFF.

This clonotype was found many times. The CDR3 sequence: CASSVTGLASDEQFF. In DNA form, the CDR3 reads TGTGCCAGCAGTGTAACGGGACTAGCCTCCGATGAGCAGTTCTTC. The chain is built from TRBV6-1 and TRBJ2-1; 9 nucleotides align to TRBD2. This CDR3 has 15 residues. Germline loops: CDR1 MNHNS, CDR2 SASEGT. Unmatched junction bases numbered 9, after V lost 4 bases and J lost 8 bases.

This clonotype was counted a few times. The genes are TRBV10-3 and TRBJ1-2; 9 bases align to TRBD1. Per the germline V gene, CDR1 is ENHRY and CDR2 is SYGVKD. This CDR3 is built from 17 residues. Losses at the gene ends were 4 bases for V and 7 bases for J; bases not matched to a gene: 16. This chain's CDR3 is CAISAGPIQGAGAGYTF. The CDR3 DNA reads TGTGCCATCAGTGCAGGCCCCATACAGGGGGCAGGCGCTGGCTACACCTTC.

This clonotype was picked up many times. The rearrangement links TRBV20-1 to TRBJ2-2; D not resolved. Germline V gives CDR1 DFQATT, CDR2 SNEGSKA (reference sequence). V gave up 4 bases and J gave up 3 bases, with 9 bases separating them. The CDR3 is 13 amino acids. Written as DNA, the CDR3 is TGCAGTGCTACTGAGATGGACACCGGGGAGCTGTTTTTT. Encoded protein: CSATEMDTGELFF.

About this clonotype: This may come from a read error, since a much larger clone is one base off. In DNA form, the CDR3 reads TGTGCCACCCGGCTGCCTGGGGTTCGCACAGATACGCAGTATTTT. Translation gives CATRLPGVRTDTQYF. V usage is TRBV7-9 and J usage is TRBJ2-3; unclear D gene. CDR3 length: 15 amino acids. CDR1 and CDR2 (germline): SEHNR, FQNEAQ (reference sequence). The V and J ends lost 10 bases and 1 base respectively, with 18 bases between them.

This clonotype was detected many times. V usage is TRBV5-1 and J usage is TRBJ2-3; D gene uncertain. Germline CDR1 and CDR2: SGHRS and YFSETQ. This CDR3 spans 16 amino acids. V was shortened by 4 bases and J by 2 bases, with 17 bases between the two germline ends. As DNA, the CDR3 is TGCGCCAGCAGCCGAAGGGCGGACGGTGCCACAGATACGCAGTATTTT. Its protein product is CASSRRADGATDTQYF.

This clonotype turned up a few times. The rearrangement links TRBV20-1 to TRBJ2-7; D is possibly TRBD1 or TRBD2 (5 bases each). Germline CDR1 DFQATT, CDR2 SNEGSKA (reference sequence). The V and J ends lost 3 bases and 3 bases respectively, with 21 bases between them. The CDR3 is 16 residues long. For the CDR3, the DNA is TGCAGTGCTAGGGGGGTTGAGGGCAATGGTATCTACGAGCAGTACTTC. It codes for CSARGVEGNGIYEQYF.

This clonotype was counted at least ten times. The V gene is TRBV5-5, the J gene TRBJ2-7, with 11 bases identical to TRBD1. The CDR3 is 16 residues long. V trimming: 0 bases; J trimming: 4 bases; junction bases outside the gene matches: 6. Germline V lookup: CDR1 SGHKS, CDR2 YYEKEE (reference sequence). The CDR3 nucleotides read TGTGCCAGCAGCTTGGCGGGGACAGGGGGTTTATACGAGCAGTACTTC. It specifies CASSLAGTGGLYEQYF.

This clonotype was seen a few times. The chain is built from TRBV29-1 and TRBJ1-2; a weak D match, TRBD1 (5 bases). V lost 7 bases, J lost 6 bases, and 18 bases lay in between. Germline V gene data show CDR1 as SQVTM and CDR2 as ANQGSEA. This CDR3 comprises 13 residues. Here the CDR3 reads CSGAPGPINGYTF. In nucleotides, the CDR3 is TGCAGCGGGGCGCCGGGGCCCATCAATGGCTACACCTTC. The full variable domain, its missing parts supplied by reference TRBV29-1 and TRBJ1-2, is SAVISQKPSRDICQRGTSLTIQCQVDSQVTMMFWYRQQPGQSLTLIATANQGSEATYESGFVIDKFPISRPNLTFSTLTVSNMSPEDSSIYLCSGAPGPINGYTFGSGTRLTVV.

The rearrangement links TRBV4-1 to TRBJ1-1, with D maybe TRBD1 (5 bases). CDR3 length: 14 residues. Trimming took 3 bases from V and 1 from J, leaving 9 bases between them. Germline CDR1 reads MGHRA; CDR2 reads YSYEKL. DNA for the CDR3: TGCGCCAGCAGCCACCCGGGGGAGAACACTGAAGCTTTCTTT. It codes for CASSHPGENTEAFF.